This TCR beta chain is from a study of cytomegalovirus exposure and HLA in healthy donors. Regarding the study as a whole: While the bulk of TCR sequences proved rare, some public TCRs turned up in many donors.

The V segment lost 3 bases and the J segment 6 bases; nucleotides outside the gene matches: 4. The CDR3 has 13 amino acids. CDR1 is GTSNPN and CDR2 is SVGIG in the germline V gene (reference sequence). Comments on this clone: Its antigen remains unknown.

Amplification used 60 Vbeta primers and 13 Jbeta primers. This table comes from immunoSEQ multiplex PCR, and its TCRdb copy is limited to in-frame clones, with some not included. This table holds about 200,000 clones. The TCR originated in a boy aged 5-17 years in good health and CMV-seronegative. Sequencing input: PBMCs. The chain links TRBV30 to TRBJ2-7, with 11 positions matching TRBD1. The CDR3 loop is CAWSRDRGGEQYF. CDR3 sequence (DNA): TGTGCCTGGAGCAGGGACAGGGGGGGCGAGCAGTACTTC.